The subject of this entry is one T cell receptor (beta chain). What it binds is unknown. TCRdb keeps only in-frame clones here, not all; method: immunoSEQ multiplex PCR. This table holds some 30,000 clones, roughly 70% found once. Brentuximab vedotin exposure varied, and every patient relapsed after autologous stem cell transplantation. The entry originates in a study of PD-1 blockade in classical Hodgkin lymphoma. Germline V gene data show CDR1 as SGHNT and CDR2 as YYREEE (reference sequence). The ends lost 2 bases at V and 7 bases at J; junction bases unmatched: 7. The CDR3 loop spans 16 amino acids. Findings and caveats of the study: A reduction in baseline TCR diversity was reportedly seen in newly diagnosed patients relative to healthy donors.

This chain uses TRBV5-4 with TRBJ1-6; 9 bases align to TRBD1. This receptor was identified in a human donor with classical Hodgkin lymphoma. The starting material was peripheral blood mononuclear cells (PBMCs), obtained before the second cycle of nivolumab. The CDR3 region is CASSFRSGTGNSPLHF. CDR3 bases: TGTGCCAGCAGCTTTCGGTCCGGGACAGGGAATTCACCCCTCCACTTT.